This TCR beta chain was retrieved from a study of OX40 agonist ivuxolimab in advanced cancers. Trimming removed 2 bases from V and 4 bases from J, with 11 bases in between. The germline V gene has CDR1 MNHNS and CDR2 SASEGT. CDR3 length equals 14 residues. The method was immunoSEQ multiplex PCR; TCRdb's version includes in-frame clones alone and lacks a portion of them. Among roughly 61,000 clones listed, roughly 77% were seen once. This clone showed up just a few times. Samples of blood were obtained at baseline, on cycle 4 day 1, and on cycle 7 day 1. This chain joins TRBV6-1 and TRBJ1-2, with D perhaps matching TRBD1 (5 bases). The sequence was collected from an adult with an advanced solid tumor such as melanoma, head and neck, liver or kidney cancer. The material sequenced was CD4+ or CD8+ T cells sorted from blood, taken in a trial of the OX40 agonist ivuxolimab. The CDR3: CASSEWGVSYGYTF. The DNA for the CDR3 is TGTGCCAGCAGTGAATGGGGGGTAAGCTATGGCTACACCTTC.